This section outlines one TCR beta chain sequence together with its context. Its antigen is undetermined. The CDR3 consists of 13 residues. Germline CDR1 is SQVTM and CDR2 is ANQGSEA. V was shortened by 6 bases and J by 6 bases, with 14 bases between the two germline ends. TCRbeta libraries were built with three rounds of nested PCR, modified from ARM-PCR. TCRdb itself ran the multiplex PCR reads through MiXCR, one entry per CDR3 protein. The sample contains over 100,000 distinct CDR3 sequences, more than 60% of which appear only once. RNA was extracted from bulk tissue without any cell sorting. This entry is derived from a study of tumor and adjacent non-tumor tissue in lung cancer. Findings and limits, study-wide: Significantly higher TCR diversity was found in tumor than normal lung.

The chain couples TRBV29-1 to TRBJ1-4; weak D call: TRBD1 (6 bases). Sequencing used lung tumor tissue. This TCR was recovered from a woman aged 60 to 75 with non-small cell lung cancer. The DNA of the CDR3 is TGCAGCGTGAGGGGCAGGGGATATGAAAAACTGTTTTTT. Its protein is CSVRGRGYEKLFF.